This T cell receptor (beta chain) was identified during a study of cytomegalovirus exposure and HLA in healthy donors (dated by TCRdb to 2017 to 2019). With respect to the entire study: According to an earlier analysis of 550 to 750 of the donors, some 180 million T cells yielded 117 million unique TCR beta sequences and around 280 Gb of sequence data. All discovery cohort repertoires had been generated using a single sequencing platform. Besides the first cohort of about 730 subjects, a separate validation cohort made up of some 110 different subjects was used. An earlier analysis of 587 of the donors used high-throughput TCR beta sequencing to judge whether each TCR beta V gene segment behaved as functional or pseudogenic. An early release covering about 600 HLA-typed donors comprised about 300 gigabases of sequencing data and approximately 80 million unique TCR sequences. Four to six DR-DQ haplotypes were handled as single units for association and clustering, since linkage in the cohort was strong. In a later analysis, previously published TCR beta repertoires from some 640 donors were re-analyzed and high-resolution HLA genotyping was added so that TCR occurrence patterns could be studied. The study used immunosequencing to profile the T cell repertoires of 666 subjects and linked those repertoires to cytomegalovirus serostatus. A later genetic analysis used genome-wide SNP genotypes for about three fifths of the roughly 700 donors, treating that subset as a discovery cohort. Rather than using new phenotypic data, the later analysis identified candidate immune exposures from TCR beta sequences and from how often those sequences occurred across donors. The study combined high-throughput TCR immunosequencing, statistical association of individual TCRs with disease status, and machine learning to predict cytomegalovirus infection status. Across 300 to 500 genotyped donors of the cohort, an average of approximately 200,000 unique TCR beta nucleotide sequences per donor were sequenced, and 15% to 20% of those sequences were non-productive. Alongside the repertoire data, information on donor age, sex, ethnicity and CMV serostatus was compiled. The study aimed to test whether cataloging public T cell receptors could reveal signatures of past pathogen exposure. Class I and class II HLA loci were covered by the typing at four-digit resolution. Among the approximately 430 genotyped donors, around 79% belonged to the genetic ancestry cluster associated with self-reported Caucasian donors. The number of typed donors differed by locus: about 620-630 for A, B, C, DRB1 and DQB1; 522 for DQA1; some 610 for DPA1; and 400 to 480 for DPB1.

The cohort comprised hundreds of healthy bone marrow donors. At the time of sampling, all cohort members were nominally healthy, though unrecorded immune exposures were likely present. The donor was CMV seropositive and belonged to the group of around 300 seropositive cohort members. Each donor provided a peripheral blood sample, and peripheral blood mononuclear cells were used for TCR beta sequencing. Genomic DNA extraction from the blood cell samples was performed with the Qiagen DNeasy Blood Extraction Kit. This clone was observed once. Its antigen is not yet known. There are no base qualities to consult, and no much larger clone falls within one base. Broader findings and caveats from the paper: The sequencing pipeline was judged likely to have produced a cluster of highly shared sequence variants as a technical artifact. The classifier was reported to diagnose cytomegalovirus status with high specificity and sensitivity in both the original cohort and the validation cohort. Sequencing depth was assumed to be roughly uniform across donors in the presence/absence analyses, though that assumption may not hold. According to a later analysis, most CMV-associated TCR beta chains appeared to be HLA-restricted, and the HLA associations seemed to be driven largely by CMV exposure. For the cohort, immune exposure information was limited to CMV serostatus. Assigning TCR associations to individual alleles was difficult when HLA alleles, especially DR and DQ, strongly co-occurred. It was suggested by the authors that the approach could potentially be generalized to other disease states and immunological phenotypes. In the study, some 160 TCR beta chains were listed as associated with cytomegalovirus. According to a later analysis, TCR association rates differed among HLA loci, with DRB1 alleles showing the most associated TCRs and HLA-C alleles showing the fewest. V-gene and J-gene trimming of TCR beta chains was associated with a missense DCLRE1C variant in a later genetic analysis, and the association was replicated in an independent cohort. Some IMGT-functional V segments, including TRBV6-2 and TRBV6-3, could not be told apart with the 87-base-pair reads, so those segments were excluded. Most TCR sequences were observed very rarely across donors, whereas some public TCRs were present in many individuals. Because HLA typing was unavailable for some donors at each locus, only the typed subset was used in association tests. Seventeen rarely observed V segments, including chromosome 9 orphons, were excluded from the earlier analysis of about 610 of the donors because counts were too low. Several of the top co-occurrence clusters appeared to be linked to parvovirus B19, influenza, CMV and Epstein-Barr virus, according to a later analysis. A few of the identified cytomegalovirus-associated TCR beta chains were confirmed in vitro to be specific for cytomegalovirus antigens. An earlier analysis of 587 of the donors showed that most TCR beta V segments appeared in productive rearrangements either about 87% or about 30% of the time, which broadly matched IMGT annotations. A later analysis associated 15,000 to 20,000 TCR beta sequences with specific HLA alleles at a false discovery rate of 0.05. A later analysis found that HLA-associated TCR beta chains were more clonally expanded and had lower generation probabilities than equally common non-associated chains. Correlated functional status among segregating V segments might reflect linkage disequilibrium, but an unknown experimental factor could not be ruled out. According to a later genetic analysis, donors in an Asian-associated ancestry cluster had fewer N-insertions in productive TCRs than the roughly 660-donor mean. A further reported finding was that TCR beta sequences accurately predicted the HLA-A and HLA-B alleles for most subjects in the first cohort. This cohort had only TCR beta chains sequenced, and the lack of alpha or paired-chain data limited which features could be detected.

The receptor library was made with the immunoSEQ multiplex PCR assay. For the multiplex PCR, a mixture combining 60 forward primers for TCR Vbeta segments and 13 reverse primers for TCR Jbeta segments was used. The CDR3 region of rearranged TCR beta genes was amplified from genomic DNA with a multiplex PCR assay. Amplified TCR beta libraries were sequenced as 87-base-pair reads on the Illumina HiSeq System. Regarding the original processing steps: Across the 500 to 750 repertoires, a later analysis counted some 80 million unique TCR beta chains, roughly 11 million of which were shared by at least two donors. Raw reads were error-corrected and collapsed into unique sequences by a nearest-neighbor algorithm in which closely related sequences were merged to remove PCR and sequencing errors. CDR3 sequences were aligned to IMGT reference sequences to assign V, D and J gene segments. Each retained sequence needed at least a six-nucleotide match to both a V gene segment and a J gene segment. A rearrangement was called productive if the CDR3 had no stop codons and remained in frame with V and J, and every other rearrangement was called non-productive. CDR3 was defined according to IMGT convention as the region running from the second conserved V-encoded cysteine to the conserved J-encoded phenylalanine. Sequences without an unambiguous match to a single V gene segment were excluded from the earlier analysis of 587 of the donors. An earlier analysis of about 600 of the donors called V segments functional above 56.7% productive rearrangements and segregating when the between-donor standard deviation exceeded 5%. A statistical classification framework was developed to diagnose cytomegalovirus status using the catalog of TCR beta chain sequences. In a later analysis, TCR nucleotide sequences were compared against IMGT/GENE-DB human TR gene sequences so that V and J genes could be assigned. The TCRdist pipeline was used in a later analysis to assign CDR3 sequences and most-parsimonious VDJ recombination scenarios. In a later analysis, each TCR beta chain was defined by its CDR3 amino acid sequence together with its V-gene family, and reads without a unique V-gene family were excluded. In a later analysis, fewer than 650 highly shared, low-generation-probability nucleotide sequences were removed to address suspected cross-contamination and a sequencing artifact. For each public chain, a later analysis derived a clonal expansion index from normalized ranks of inferred template counts within each repertoire. Generation probabilities in a later analysis came from a VDJ recombination model fitted to out-of-frame rearrangements, and those results were checked against IGoR. Hypergeometric tests were used in a later analysis to score TCR-TCR, TCR-HLA and TCR-CMV co-occurrence, with a repertoire-size bias correction applied to the TCR pairs. To estimate false discovery rates, a later analysis permuted the HLA or CMV assignments 20 times. In a later analysis, co-occurring TCRs were grouped using DBSCAN, with TCRdist sequence similarity added in when clustering inside HLA-allele-positive subsets. For co-occurrence clustering, repertoires with fewer than 30,000 or more than 120,000 public chains were excluded, along with about five repertoires with anomalous nucleotide sharing. TCRdb re-hosts the immuneACCESS table, in-frame sequences only. Its copies lack some clones; in the studies checked, an unresolved V gene accounts for under half of them, and the cause for the rest is not known. The DNA was the basis for D and trimming; V, J and clone size are from that table. This sample lists about 120,000 clones; 60% to 85% were detected once. The ten largest make up around 2.9% of the sample.

CDR3 length: 14 amino acids, cysteine to phenylalanine. Here the CDR3 DNA is all that survives: 42 bases in frame from base 1. V lost 6 bases and J lost 2 bases, and the count of bases not matched to a germline gene is 4. The germline V gene gives CDR1 as MNHEY and CDR2 as SVGAGI. What was sequenced was PBMCs. This TCR came from a woman aged 55-70 years in good health and CMV-seropositive. Rearrangement joined TRBV6-5 to TRBJ2-5, with 9 bases matching TRBD2. The DNA reads TGTGCCAGCAGCGGACTAGCGCGGCAAGAGACCCAGTACTTC. Its protein product is CASSGLARQETQYF.